This T cell receptor (beta chain) was observed in a study of Ad26.COV2.S vaccination and SARS-CoV-2 variants. Findings and caveats of the study: It is possible that the TCR breadth and depth analyses underestimated the total T cell responses. Marked by substantial breadth, spike-specific CD8+ and CD4+ T cell responses were reportedly seen after vaccination. Those who received the vaccine showed greater spike-specific TCR breadth than those given placebo. Non-spike TCR breadth showed similarity between vaccine and placebo recipients.

CDR1 is LNHDA and CDR2 is SQIVND in the germline V gene (reference sequence). This CDR3 spans 15 amino acids. V gave up 4 bases and J gave up 1 base; unmatched junction bases: 5. On this clone itself: Its specificity is unknown.

Method: immunoSEQ multiplex PCR; TCRdb's copy keeps in-frame clones and lacks some. The repertoire holds about 180,000 clones, roughly 87% seen once, with roughly 6% in the top ten. The sequencing here drew on peripheral blood, taken after recovery from COVID-19. This TCR was recovered from a human donor who had recovered from COVID-19. The chain uses TRBV19 and TRBJ2-3; 7 bases line up with TRBD1. CDR3 bases: TGTGCCAGTAGTACGACAGGGCATCGCACAGATACGCAGTATTTT. Translating it yields CASSTTGHRTDTQYF.